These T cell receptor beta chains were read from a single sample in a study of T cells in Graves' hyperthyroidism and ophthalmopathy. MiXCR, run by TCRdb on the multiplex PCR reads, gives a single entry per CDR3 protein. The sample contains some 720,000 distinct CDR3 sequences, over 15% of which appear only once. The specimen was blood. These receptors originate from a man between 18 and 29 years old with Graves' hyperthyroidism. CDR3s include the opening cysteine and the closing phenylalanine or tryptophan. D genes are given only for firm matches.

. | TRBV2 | CASSVLGVSYNEQFF
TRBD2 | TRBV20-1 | CSAPGPSGDEQYF
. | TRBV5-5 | CASSSVRVANTGELFF
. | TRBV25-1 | CASSEYKPGEVHEQYF
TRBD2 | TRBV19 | CASGLAGAQADTQYF
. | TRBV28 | CASTTETYEQYF
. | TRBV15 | CATSSRVRSGNTIYF
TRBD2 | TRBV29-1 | CSVALWSGSLDTQYF
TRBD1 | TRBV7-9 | CASSYDRGPDYGYTF
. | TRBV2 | CASSAGVNTEAFF
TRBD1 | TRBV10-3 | CAISDSGTENTEAFF
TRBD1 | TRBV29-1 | CSADRGDEQYF
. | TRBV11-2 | CASSPGASSGELFF
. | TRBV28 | CASSYGDQSGEKLFF
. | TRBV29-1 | CSGEGGINTEAFF
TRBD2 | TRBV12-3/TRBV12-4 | CASSLRERSYEQYF
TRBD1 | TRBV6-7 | CASSILRDSVYEQYF
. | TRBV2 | CASREQGNTEAFF
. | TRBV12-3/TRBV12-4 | CASSLEGRRATEAFF
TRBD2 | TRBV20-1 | CSARLLRPSGNQIQETQYF
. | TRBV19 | CASTPFSASSYNEQFF
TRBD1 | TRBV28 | CASSWYRGLTGNTEAFF
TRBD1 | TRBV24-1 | CATSEATGHTGELFF
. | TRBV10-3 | CAISEAGDSNQPQHF
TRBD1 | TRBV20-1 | CSARDRGLYNEQFF
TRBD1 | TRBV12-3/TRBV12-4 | CASSSTGVSSYEQYF
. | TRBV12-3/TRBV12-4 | CASTPGIYEQYF
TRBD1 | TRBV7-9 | CASSPRDRGLQDF
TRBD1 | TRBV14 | CASSQELGGQALTDTQYF
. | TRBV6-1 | CASRGATSPDTQYF
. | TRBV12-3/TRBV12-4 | CASSPRGVVYGYTF
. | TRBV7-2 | CASSLRPQGRDGYEQYF
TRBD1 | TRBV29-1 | CSVGGGRNSPLHF
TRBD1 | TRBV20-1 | CSARSPALGSGTGAEQYF
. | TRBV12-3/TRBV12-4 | CASRAPGIRSYGYTF
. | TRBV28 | CASSWGGGVNTEAFF
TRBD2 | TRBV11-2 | CASSLSRAGVHEQYF
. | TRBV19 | CASKIADTYNEQFF
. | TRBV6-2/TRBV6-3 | CASSYSAGRYEQYF
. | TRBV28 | CASPPGRVAPWNEQFF
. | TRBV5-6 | CASSPSPRETGELFF
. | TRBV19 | CASSIFGTNYNEQFF
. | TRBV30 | CAWSNRGSEQYF
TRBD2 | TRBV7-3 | CASSLGGGNTQYF
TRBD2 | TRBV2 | CARGGRPGRSTGELFF
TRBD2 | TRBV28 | CASSLFRGAYEQYF
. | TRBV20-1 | CSAAPLATFGYEQYF
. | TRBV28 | CASSLRGGQPQHF
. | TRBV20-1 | CSARGGASRNEQYF
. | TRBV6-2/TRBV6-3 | CASSYSMDNQRAQYF
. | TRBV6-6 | CASSYSDRKSDTQYF
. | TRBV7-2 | CASSRRGFRAGVTYNEQFF
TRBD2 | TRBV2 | CASAGELETQYF